A single sample is the source of the 10 T cell receptor beta chains below, sequenced in a study of T cells after yellow fever vaccination. TCRdb reanalysed the 5' RACE reads using MiXCR and keeps one entry per CDR3 protein. Here the sample spans about 240,000 distinct CDR3 sequences, approximately 3.8% being singletons. The source material was PBMCs, sampled 15 days after the yellow fever booster vaccination. All receptors come from a man in his late teens or twenties who received the YFV17D yellow fever vaccine.

This clonotype was counted at least ten times. The V call is TRBV7-9, the J call TRBJ2-1, with a possible D match to TRBD1 (5 bases). The CDR3 spans 12 residues. Germline CDR1 SEHNR, CDR2 FQNEAQ (reference sequence). Trimming removed 5 bases at V and 11 bases at J, with 13 bases between. The CDR3 sequence is CASSVDSRQQFF. The CDR3 coding sequence is TGTGCCAGCAGCGTCGACAGCAGGCAGCAGTTCTTC.

At least ten counts were recorded for this clonotype. The chain uses TRBV7-2 and TRBJ2-3; D is undetermined. This CDR3 has 12 amino acids. Trimming left V 7 bases short and J 9 bases short, with 14 bases between. Germline CDR1 reads SGHTA; CDR2 reads FQGNSA. CDR3 nucleotides: TGTGCCAGCACCCAGACGGTTGGGACGCAGTATTTT. Translated, it gives CASTQTVGTQYF.

This clonotype has ten or more counts. The chain combines TRBV11-2 with TRBJ2-1; the match to TRBD1 covers 7 bases. The J segment lost 10 bases and the V segment lost 5 bases, leaving 20 bases of the junction unmatched. The CDR3 consists of 17 residues. Looked up from germline, CDR1 is SGHAT and CDR2 is FQNNGV. CDR3 DNA: TGTGCCAGCAGCCACAGGGAGCTAGGGGGCGATCCTATAGAGCAGTTCTTC. The encoded protein is CASSHRELGGDPIEQFF.

This clonotype was recorded at least ten times. This rearrangement joins TRBV7-9 to TRBJ1-4; D is unclear. CDR1 SEHNR and CDR2 FQNEAQ come from the germline V gene (reference sequence). Trimming took off 1 base at V and 3 bases at J, with 9 bases between the two ends. The CDR3 sequence is 15 residues long. The CDR3 DNA follows: TGTGCCAGCAGCTTAGAAAGGAGGTCTAATGAAAAACTGTTTTTT. Translating it yields CASSLERRSNEKLFF.

This clonotype was detected ten times or more. The chain has TRBV11-2 and TRBJ1-5; 9 nucleotides align to TRBD1. CDR3 length: 17 residues. V lost 1 base to trimming and J lost 0 bases; unmatched junction nucleotides: 4. Looked up from germline, CDR1 is SGHAT and CDR2 is FQNNGV. CDR3 protein: CASSLVNRGLSNQPQHF. In DNA form, the CDR3 reads TGTGCCAGCAGCTTAGTGAACAGGGGGCTTAGCAATCAGCCCCAGCATTTT.

This clonotype was detected many times. As DNA, the CDR3 is TGCGCCAGCAGCCTCATGACCCCAGGGTCTGGCGGCTACACCTTC. Protein: CASSLMTPGSGGYTF. The J gene is TRBJ1-2, the V gene TRBV5-1, with D maybe TRBD1 (5 bases). Germline lookup yields CDR1 SGHRS and CDR2 YFSETQ. The V end was cut by 4 bases, the J end by 8 bases, with 21 bases between. The CDR3 is 15 amino acids.

This clonotype has at least ten counts. The chain's CDR3 is CATRPGQDNEKLFF. The CDR3 DNA reads as TGTGCCACCAGACCGGGACAGGACAATGAAAAACTGTTTTTT. The chain is built from TRBV10-3 and TRBJ1-4; 8 bases agree with TRBD1. The CDR3 is 14 amino acids. Trimming cost V 10 bases and J 5 bases; bases outside gene matches: 9. Germline CDR1 ENHRY, CDR2 SYGVKD.

This clonotype was seen ten or more times. This CDR3 reads CASSLRGYGYTF. CDR3 in DNA: TGTGCCAGCAGCTTGAGGGGGTATGGCTACACCTTC. The gene calls are TRBV5-5 and TRBJ1-2, with D possibly being TRBD1 (6 bases). The CDR3 consists of 12 residues. Per the germline V gene, CDR1 is SGHKS and CDR2 is YYEKEE (reference sequence). The germline V and J ends were trimmed by 1 base and 5 bases, with 6 bases remaining between them. Supplemented by reference TRBV5-5 and TRBJ1-2, the full variable domain reads DAGVTQSPTHLIKTRGQQVTLRCSPISGHKSVSWYQQVLGQGPQFIFQYYEKEERGRGNFPDRFSARQFPNYSSELNVNALLLGDSALYLCASSLRGYGYTFGSGTRLTVV.

This sequence joins TRBV5-6 and TRBJ1-2; D is unresolved. Trimming took 0 bases from V and 7 from J, leaving 16 bases between them. In germline, CDR1 is SGHDT, CDR2 YYEEEE. The CDR3 spans 15 residues. Written as DNA, the CDR3 is TGTGCCAGCAGCTTGGAACTACACTTTCTGGGTGGCTACACCTTC. Its protein product is CASSLELHFLGGYTF.

This clonotype was counted at least ten times. The V gene is TRBV6-2 or TRBV6-3, the J gene TRBJ1-1; the match to TRBD1 covers 9 bases. In germline, CDR1 is MNHEY, CDR2 SVGEGT. Trimming removed 7 bases from V and 6 bases from J; junction bases left unmatched: 6. This CDR3 is 13 amino acids long. Here the CDR3 DNA reads TGTGCCAGCATTAGGACAGGGGAATCTGAAGCTTTCTTT. Its translation is CASIRTGESEAFF.